The T cell receptor beta chain described here comes from a study of long-term antiretroviral therapy in people with HIV (dated by TCRdb to between 2021 and 2022). Broadly, across the study: The earliest samples were collected about a decade before the 2015 WHO recommendation for immediate ART, when ART was typically delayed until CD4 counts fell. Whether ART initiation and durable HIV suppression were associated with changes in peripheral blood TRB repertoire composition and diversity was tested in a retrospective serial study. From 25 to 30 adults with confirmed HIV infection, the cohort provided 150 to 200 cryopreserved PBMC samples, gathered serially across a mean of approximately six years (range 1-12). Of the 30 participants with HIV, eleven were female. No cross-contamination during QIAcube processing was shown when test extractions of a monoclonal T-cell line were performed alongside 33 polyclonal samples. The study at large found these results: The repertoire was dominated across all time points by expanded TRB clones identified before ART initiation, although this dominance was seen to fluctuate and to decrease in many PLHIV after ART. Because pre-ART samples had limited cell numbers, unsorted PBMC were profiled rather than sorted CD4+ and CD8+ T cells. No data were available on ART adherence, viral resistance or therapy changes, limiting inferences about post-ART repertoire changes. The samples span the years 2004 to 2017, and the ART regimens used at that time may not be as effective as current regimens. ART initiation was associated with a significant increase in TRB diversity, but diversity stayed significantly below transplant donor controls even after long-term ART. Since PBMC availability was limited, sequencing covered only the TCR beta chain, with no alpha chain pairing. HIV repertoires had narrower CDR3 length ranges than controls, and the network structure suggested an antigen-experienced repertoire that shifted only slightly toward naive after ART.

Inclusion was restricted to participants for whom at least one PBMC sample before ART initiation and at least two post-ART samples were available. Every participant with HIV received treatment in the United States of America. Before DNA extraction, cryopreserved samples containing roughly 1-11 million PBMC were thawed and washed. At the time of the earliest PBMC sample, participants with HIV were aged between about 20 and 54 years. Each participant contributed PBMC samples from 1-4 timepoints before ART initiation and 2-8 timepoints after ART initiation, with a median of 7 samples. Serial HIV viral load, CD4+ T-cell count, ART history and demographic data were obtained for every participant. A Qiagen kit on a QIAcube was used to extract genomic DNA from unsorted PBMC, with samples processed in batches of 12. Note on this clone: Its antigen is unknown. One base away there is no much larger clone; base qualities are not given.

The immunoSEQ hsTCRB v3.0 assay was used at survey level resolution to sequence the TRB variable region. TRB sequencing targeted a depth of about 40,000-55,000 T-cell genomes per sample. Pooled TRB libraries were sequenced on an Illumina MiSeq with a v3 150-cycle kit. As for the authors' bioinformatics: Repertoire analysis ran in R within a reproducible Nextflow workflow covering QC, data transformation and analysis. LymphoSeq2, an R package for AIRR-Seq data exploration, was used to implement custom analyses. A few samples that yielded fewer than 5000 total TRB sequences were excluded, so that 150 to 200 HIV repertoires were analyzed. Of the roughly 190 retained HIV repertoires, 59 were collected before and approximately 130 after ART initiation. Repertoires were downsampled to 5000 TRB nucleotide sequences, and summary statistics were averaged over 100 downsampling iterations. TRB sequences were retained for analysis only if CDR3 regions of at least seven amino acids were present. A Shannon entropy-derived clonality score and the Gini coefficient were used to measure diversity. In repertoire networks, the top 5000 CDR3 amino acid sequences were linked whenever an edit distance of one separated two sequences. For TRB CDR3 amino acid sequences, antigen specificity groups and MHC restriction were predicted with GLIPH2. CDR3 amino acid sequences were matched against VDJdb and McPAS-TCR to flag known CMV, EBV, HIV or tissue antigen associations. Pre-ART, post-ART and control groups were compared with Wilcoxon signed-rank tests and Holm-Bonferroni correction. Not all clones reach the TCRdb copy of this immuneACCESS table, which keeps in-frame sequences only. Checked studies attribute under half of the gap to unresolved V genes and leave the rest unexplained. V and J calls and clone size are copied from that table; D and trimming were computed from the DNA. The sample includes about 24,000 clones, with roughly 79% observed a single time. The ten largest clones take up 15% to 20% of the sample.

The sample in question was unsorted PBMCs, obtained at the start of antiretroviral therapy, before treatment. The sequence was obtained from a woman aged 18 to 35 with HIV.

Here is the DNA: TGTGCCAGCGGATCTGACAGGAGGAATCAGCCCCAGCATTTT. It specifies CASGSDRRNQPQHF. The chain is encoded by TRBV21-1 joined to TRBJ1-5; no check of the table's D call, TRBD1, against the DNA was made. TRBV21-1 is a recognized pseudogene. The cysteine opens and the phenylalanine closes a CDR3 of 14 amino acids. The entry retains the CDR3 DNA only, 42 bases that are in frame from base 1.